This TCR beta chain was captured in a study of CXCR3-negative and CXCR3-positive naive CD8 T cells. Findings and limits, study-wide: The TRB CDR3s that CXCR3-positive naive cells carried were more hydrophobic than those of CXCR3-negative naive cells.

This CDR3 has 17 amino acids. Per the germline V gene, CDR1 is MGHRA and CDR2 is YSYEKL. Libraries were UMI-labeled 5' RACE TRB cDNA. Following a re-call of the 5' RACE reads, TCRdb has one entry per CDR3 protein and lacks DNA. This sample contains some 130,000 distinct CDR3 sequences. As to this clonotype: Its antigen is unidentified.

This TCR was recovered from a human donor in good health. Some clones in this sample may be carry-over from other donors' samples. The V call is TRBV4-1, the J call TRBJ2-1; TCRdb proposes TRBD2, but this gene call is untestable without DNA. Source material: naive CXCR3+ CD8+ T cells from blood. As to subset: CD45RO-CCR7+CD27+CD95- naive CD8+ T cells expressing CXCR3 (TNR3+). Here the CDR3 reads CASSGGLAGPGYNEQFF.